This paragraph reports one TCR beta chain. The germline V gene has CDR1 GTSNPN and CDR2 SVGIG (reference sequence). CDR3 size: 12 residues. Trimming took off 4 bases at V and 1 base at J, with 7 bases between the two ends. The data were obtained in a study of blood T cell repertoires in COVID-19. Background on the study: Sources were T cells, B-cell-depleted T cells, or PBMCs; the material itself was cDNA or gDNA.

Profiling relied on immunoSEQ multiplex PCR, and the TCRdb table lists in-frame clones only, not all of them. This repertoire shows some 220,000 clones, 82% found once; its top ten account for approximately 5.6%. This chain links TRBV30 with TRBJ1-1, with no clear D. The material sequenced was peripheral blood. The source of this sequence is a woman in her 70s with COVID-19, enrolled during active disease. CDR3 loop: CAWTQRNTEAFF. The DNA of the CDR3 is TGTGCCTGGACCCAGCGGAACACTGAAGCTTTCTTT.